Listed below are T cell receptor beta chains from one sample, sequenced in a study of blood T cell repertoires in COVID-19. Sequenced by immunoSEQ multiplex PCR; TCRdb stores in-frame clones only, minus some. The sample lists about 45,000 clones; over 80% were seen once. The specimen sequenced was peripheral blood. Receptor source: a man of 80 years or more in a cohort sampled during active COVID-19. CDR3s include the opening cysteine and the closing phenylalanine or tryptophan. A D gene is named only where the DNA matches it firmly. The size of a clone is reported for some rows only, either as once, few or many, or as a class for expanded clones.

D gene	clone size	J gene	V gene	CDR3 protein	CDR3 DNA
-	-	TRBJ1-4	TRBV5-1	CASSIDINEKLFF	TGCGCCAGCAGCATCGACATAAATGAAAAACTGTTTTTT
TRBD2	once	TRBJ2-3	TRBV9	CASGRGGQDTQYF	TGTGCCAGTGGTCGGGGGGGGCAAGATACGCAGTATTTT
-	-	TRBJ2-3	TRBV6-2/TRBV6-3	CASSYYEGPPARFSTDTQYF	TGTGCCAGCAGTTACTATGAGGGCCCACCGGCCAGATTCAGCACAGATACGCAGTATTTT
-	-	TRBJ2-7	TRBV5-8	CASSLLRAGEQYF	TGTGCCAGCAGCTTGCTTAGGGCGGGTGAGCAGTACTTC
TRBD1	-	TRBJ2-7	TRBV3-1/TRBV3-2	CASSRLRGYEQYF	TGTGCCAGCAGCCGCCTCAGGGGGTACGAGCAGTACTTC
-	-	TRBJ1-1	TRBV6-6	CASRADTEAFF	TGTGCCAGCAGGGCGGACACTGAAGCTTTCTTT
TRBD2	-	TRBJ2-5	TRBV2	CASAAGGNGETQYF	TGTGCCAGCGCCGCGGGGGGAAACGGGGAGACCCAGTACTTC
-	-	TRBJ2-2	TRBV3-1/TRBV3-2	CASTIGPNTGELFF	TGTGCCAGCACTATTGGTCCGAACACCGGGGAGCTGTTTTTT
-	-	TRBJ2-5	TRBV9	CASSVTGLETQYF	TGTGCCAGCAGCGTAACGGGGTTGGAGACCCAGTACTTC
TRBD1	-	TRBJ1-1	TRBV2	CASRDREKTEAFF	TGTGCCAGCAGGGACAGGGAGAAAACTGAAGCTTTCTTT
TRBD1	-	TRBJ2-3	TRBV11-2	CASSTRTGEGADTQYF	TGTGCCAGCAGCACTCGGACAGGGGAAGGCGCAGATACGCAGTATTTT
TRBD1	-	TRBJ2-7	TRBV3-1/TRBV3-2	CASPDRDRASDEQYF	TGTGCCAGCCCTGACCGGGACAGGGCATCAGACGAGCAGTACTTC
-	-	TRBJ1-5	TRBV19	CASSKGEGSPRVGEPQHF	TGTGCCAGTAGCAAAGGGGAGGGGTCCCCCAGAGTCGGGGAGCCCCAGCATTTT
-	-	TRBJ2-7	TRBV30	CAWSTGAYEQYF	TGTGCCTGGAGTACAGGAGCCTACGAGCAGTACTTC
-	-	TRBJ2-3	TRBV2	CASRAISTDTQYF	TGTGCCAGCAGGGCCATAAGCACAGATACGCAGTATTTT
-	-	TRBJ1-1	TRBV5-1	CASSLNSANTEAFF	TGCGCCAGCAGCTTGAACAGTGCGAACACTGAAGCTTTCTTT
TRBD1	-	TRBJ1-2	TRBV5-4	CASSQDRGGGYTF	TGTGCCAGCAGCCAGGACAGGGGAGGCGGCTACACCTTC
-	few	TRBJ2-7	TRBV7-2	CASSLAGPYEQYF	TGTGCCAGCAGCTTAGCGGGGCCTTACGAGCAGTACTTC
TRBD2	-	TRBJ2-5	TRBV5-4	CASSLAGASGETQYF	TGTGCCAGCAGCTTAGCGGGGGCCTCCGGGGAGACCCAGTACTTC
TRBD1	-	TRBJ1-4	TRBV28	CASRTGGPTNEKLFF	TGTGCCAGCAGGACAGGGGGCCCAACTAATGAAAAACTGTTTTTT
TRBD1	-	TRBJ2-1	TRBV7-9	CASSWTGPGNEQFF	TGTGCCAGCAGCTGGACAGGCCCGGGGAATGAGCAGTTCTTC
-	-	TRBJ2-3	TRBV6-1	CASSEFYTQYF	TGTGCCAGCAGTGAGTTCTATACGCAGTATTTT
TRBD2	-	TRBJ2-1	TRBV5-1	CASSLGTSGRLEQFF	TGCGCCAGCAGCCTAGGGACTAGCGGTAGGCTAGAGCAGTTCTTC
-	-	TRBJ2-7	TRBV11-2	CASSLVSDSYEQYF	TGTGCCAGCAGCTTAGTTTCAGACTCCTACGAGCAGTACTTC
TRBD1	-	TRBJ2-3	TRBV2	CASNRGRDTQYF	TGTGCCAGCAATAGGGGGCGGGATACGCAGTATTTT
-	-	TRBJ1-4	TRBV18	CASSPPMGRTNEKLFF	TGTGCCAGCTCACCACCGATGGGGAGGACTAATGAAAAACTGTTTTTT
TRBD2	once	TRBJ2-2	TRBV5-6	CASSHRLAGGLRTGELFF	TGTGCCAGCAGTCACCGACTAGCGGGAGGGCTACGGACCGGGGAGCTGTTTTTT
-	-	TRBJ2-7	TRBV2	CASNTAGITYEQYF	TGTGCCAGCAATACGGCAGGGATTACCTACGAGCAGTACTTC
-	-	TRBJ2-7	TRBV10-1	CASSALAGGEYEQYF	TGCGCCAGCAGTGCCCTAGCAGGTGGTGAATACGAGCAGTACTTC
-	-	TRBJ1-2	TRBV18	CASSPLPDGYTF	TGTGCCAGCTCACCACTCCCGGATGGCTACACCTTC
-	-	TRBJ1-5	TRBV7-2	CASSRGLRQPQHF	TGTGCCAGCAGCAGGGGCCTGCGACAGCCCCAGCATTTT
TRBD2	-	TRBJ2-1	TRBV6-5	CASSLPGTSYQFF	TGTGCCAGCAGTCTGCCCGGGACTAGTTATCAGTTCTTC
TRBD1	-	TRBJ1-1	TRBV15	CATSRQPGQGLWNTEAFF	TGTGCCACCAGCAGACAACCGGGACAGGGTTTGTGGAACACTGAAGCTTTCTTT
-	-	TRBJ1-4	TRBV2	CASSEVGVTNEKLFF	TGTGCCAGCAGTGAAGTCGGGGTTACTAATGAAAAACTGTTTTTT
-	-	TRBJ1-1	TRBV14	CASSPLGRAGEAFF	TGTGCCAGCAGCCCCTTAGGTCGAGCCGGGGAGGCTTTCTTT
-	-	TRBJ2-1	TRBV2	CAKQVRDRSYNEQFF	TGTGCTAAGCAGGTGAGGGATCGTTCCTACAATGAGCAGTTCTTC
TRBD2	-	TRBJ2-7	TRBV5-1	CASSPAGGSYEQYF	TGCGCCAGCAGCCCAGCGGGGGGCTCCTACGAGCAGTACTTC
-	-	TRBJ1-2	TRBV5-1	CASSWEGVPNYGYTF	TGCGCCAGCAGCTGGGAGGGGGTGCCTAACTATGGCTACACCTTC
TRBD1	-	TRBJ2-4	TRBV3-1/TRBV3-2	CASSRGTANIQYF	TGTGCCAGCAGCCGAGGGACAGCCAACATTCAGTACTTC
-	-	TRBJ2-1	TRBV9	CASSVDSGRTFEQFF	TGTGCCAGCAGCGTAGACAGCGGAAGAACTTTTGAGCAGTTCTTC
-	-	TRBJ1-1	TRBV29-1	CSVPNSWLGGEAFF	TGCAGCGTCCCTAACTCCTGGCTAGGGGGTGAAGCTTTCTTT
-	-	TRBJ1-2	TRBV5-1	CASSSGLYPNYGYTF	TGCGCCAGCAGCTCGGGTCTATACCCTAACTATGGCTACACCTTC
-	-	TRBJ2-1	TRBV5-1	CASSGGLGGREQFF	TGCGCCAGCAGCGGGGGACTAGGGGGCCGTGAGCAGTTCTTC
-	once	TRBJ1-2	TRBV24-1	CATSDSWTQRGYTF	TGTGCCACCAGTGATTCCTGGACTCAGAGAGGCTACACCTTC
-	-	TRBJ2-4	TRBV19	CASSVGGYIQYF	TGTGCCAGTAGTGTCGGGGGATACATTCAGTACTTC
TRBD1	-	TRBJ2-2	TRBV27	CASRRTGFNTGELFF	TGTGCCAGCAGGCGGACAGGGTTCAACACCGGGGAGCTGTTTTTT
-	-	TRBJ1-5	TRBV7-8	CASMDGRVGFQPQHF	TGTGCCAGCATGGATGGCAGGGTGGGTTTTCAGCCCCAGCATTTT
TRBD1	-	TRBJ1-4	TRBV28	CASSPGQGPNEKLFF	TGTGCCAGCAGTCCAGGACAGGGACCTAATGAAAAACTGTTTTTT
-	once	TRBJ1-1	TRBV6-5	CASRRSTGLNTEAFF	TGTGCCAGCAGACGATCGACAGGTTTGAACACTGAAGCTTTCTTT
-	once	TRBJ1-2	TRBV12-2	CASRPRGQRPYNYGYTF	TGTGCAAGTCGCCCCCGGGGACAGCGTCCTTATAACTATGGCTACACCTTC
TRBD2	-	TRBJ2-1	TRBV5-1	CASSYRGGSINEQFF	TGCGCCAGCAGCTACCGGGGGGGATCGATCAATGAGCAGTTCTTC
-	-	TRBJ1-1	TRBV5-1	CASSLESRKNTEAFF	TGCGCCAGCAGCTTGGAGTCGCGGAAGAACACTGAAGCTTTCTTT
TRBD1	-	TRBJ1-2	TRBV10-3	CAISETGQGYGYTF	TGTGCCATCAGTGAGACGGGACAGGGCTATGGCTACACCTTC
-	once	TRBJ1-2	TRBV29-1	CSVEEDEGVYGYTF	TGCAGCGTTGAAGAGGATGAGGGGGTCTATGGCTACACCTTC
-	-	TRBJ1-1	TRBV6-6	CASSEGNTEAFF	TGTGCCAGCTCGGAGGGGAACACTGAAGCTTTCTTT
TRBD2	once	TRBJ2-5	TRBV4-1	CASSLTAGGLRETQYF	TGCGCCAGCAGCCTGACGGCGGGGGGGCTGAGGGAGACCCAGTACTTC
TRBD1	few	TRBJ1-2	TRBV7-9	CASSWGQNNYGYTF	TGTGCCAGCAGCTGGGGACAGAATAACTATGGCTACACCTTC
TRBD2	-	TRBJ2-5	TRBV7-2	CASIQRAGEWDQYF	TGTGCCAGCATCCAAAGAGCGGGAGAGTGGGACCAGTACTTC
-	-	TRBJ1-1	TRBV28	CASSFPGLRNTEAFF	TGTGCCAGCAGTTTTCCGGGACTTAGGAACACTGAAGCTTTCTTT